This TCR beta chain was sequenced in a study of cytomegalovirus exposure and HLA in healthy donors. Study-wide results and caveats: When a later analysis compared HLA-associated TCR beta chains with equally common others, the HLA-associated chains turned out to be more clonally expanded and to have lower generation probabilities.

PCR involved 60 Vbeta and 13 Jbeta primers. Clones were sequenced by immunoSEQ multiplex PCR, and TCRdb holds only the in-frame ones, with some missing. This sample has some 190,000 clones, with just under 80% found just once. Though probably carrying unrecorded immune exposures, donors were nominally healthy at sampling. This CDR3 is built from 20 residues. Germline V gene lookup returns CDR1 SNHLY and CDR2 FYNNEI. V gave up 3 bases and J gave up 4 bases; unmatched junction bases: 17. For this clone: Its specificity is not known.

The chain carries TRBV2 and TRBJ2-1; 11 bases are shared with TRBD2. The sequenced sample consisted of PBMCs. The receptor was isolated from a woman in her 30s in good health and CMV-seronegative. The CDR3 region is CASSERWLGTSGGTYNEQFF. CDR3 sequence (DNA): TGTGCCAGCAGTGAGAGGTGGTTGGGAACTAGCGGGGGAACTTACAATGAGCAGTTCTTC.